Presented here are 12 T cell receptor beta chains from one specimen sequenced in a study of cytomegalovirus exposure and HLA in healthy donors. 60 Vbeta and 13 Jbeta primers were used in PCR. Clones were read by immunoSEQ multiplex PCR, and TCRdb kept only the in-frame ones, dropping some. Of 110,000 to 150,000 clones listed, 68% are singletons. Sequenced material: PBMCs. These receptors were collected from a man between 60 and 75 years old in good health and CMV-seronegative.

In its sample, this clone was seen a few times. The chain employs TRBV10-3 and TRBJ2-3; 9 positions match TRBD2. In germline, CDR1 is ENHRY, CDR2 SYGVKD. Germline trimming cut 6 bases from V and 3 bases from J; bases unmatched to any gene: 4. The CDR3 extends over 14 amino acids. The DNA of the CDR3 is TGTGCCATCAGGCGGGAGGGCCAGACAGATACGCAGTATTTT. Translated, it gives CAIRREGQTDTQYF.

This chain connects TRBV28 to TRBJ1-1; D gene unclear. Germline CDR1 and CDR2: MDHEN and SYDVKM. The CDR3 runs 11 residues. The V end lost 6 bases, the J end lost 10 bases, and 12 bases lay between the germline ends. CDR3 protein: CASSARFGAFF. In nucleotides, the CDR3 is TGTGCCAGCAGCGCACGTTTCGGAGCTTTCTTT.

This clone was detected only a few times. The V call is TRBV9, the J call TRBJ2-7; 7 positions agree with TRBD2. After removal of 7 bases from V and 0 bases from J, the junction contained 7 bases not matched to a gene. The CDR3 runs to 14 residues. Germline V gives CDR1 SGDLS, CDR2 YYNGEE. This CDR3 reads CASSPSGISYEQYF. CDR3 DNA sequence: TGTGCCAGCTCCCCCAGCGGGATCTCCTACGAGCAGTACTTC.

The genes are TRBV19 and TRBJ1-2; tentative D call: TRBD1 (6 bases). Trimming shortened V by 3 bases and J by 3 bases, and 11 bases separated the two germline ends. Germline V gene sequence: CDR1 LNHDA, CDR2 SQIVND (reference sequence). CDR3 length: 14 amino acids. CDR3: CASSIQGGYYGYTF. CDR3 in DNA: TGTGCCAGTAGTATTCAAGGGGGATACTATGGCTACACCTTC.

This clone was picked up a small number of times. V gene TRBV5-1 combines with J gene TRBJ2-7; the D gene is possibly TRBD2 (6 bases). Trimming removed 0 bases from V and 3 bases from J, with 10 bases in between. Germline V CDR1 and CDR2: SGHRS, YFSETQ. The CDR3 totals 14 residues. The CDR3 is CASSLGSGFYEQYF. CDR3 nucleotides: TGCGCCAGCAGCTTGGGAAGCGGGTTCTACGAGCAGTACTTC.

This sequence joins TRBV28 and TRBJ2-5; TRBD1 aligns across 7 bases. Germline V gives CDR1 MDHEN, CDR2 SYDVKM. Unmatched junction bases numbered 7, after V lost 5 bases and J lost 1 base. This CDR3 spans 15 amino acids. The CDR3 DNA reads as TGTGCCAGCAGTAGCACTTGGGACAGCCAAGAGACCCAGTACTTC. This gives the protein CASSSTWDSQETQYF.

This sequence joins TRBV7-2 and TRBJ2-3; D might be TRBD2 (6 bases). Germline V CDR1 and CDR2: SGHTA, FQGNSA. The CDR3 loop spans 15 amino acids. Deletions cut 2 bases from V and 3 bases from J, with 12 bases between. CDR3 DNA: TGTGCCAGCAGCTTAAATGCGGGACCAACAGATACGCAGTATTTT. Amino acids: CASSLNAGPTDTQYF.

This clone was seen once. The J gene is TRBJ2-3, the V gene TRBV15; 7 bases align to TRBD2. Germline CDR1 and CDR2: LNHNV and YYDKDF (reference sequence). The trim removed 5 bases at V and 6 bases at J, leaving 14 bases unmatched. This CDR3 comprises 16 residues. The CDR3: CATSGRSAGRSDTQYF. The CDR3 coding sequence is TGTGCCACCAGCGGGAGAAGTGCCGGGAGGTCTGATACGCAGTATTTT.

The CDR3, as DNA: TGTGCCAGCAGCGCCGGACTAGCGGGAGGAGAGACCCAGTACTTC. It codes for CASSAGLAGGETQYF. This rearrangement joins TRBV5-6 to TRBJ2-5, with TRBD2 matching over 14 bases. The germline gives CDR1 SGHDT, CDR2 YYEEEE. The junction had 3 bases not matched to a gene; V was cut back by 4 bases and J by 4 bases. The CDR3 spans 15 residues.

The genes are TRBV6-5 and TRBJ2-3, with 10 nucleotides matching TRBD2. This CDR3 has 15 residues. V dropped 4 bases and J dropped 2; count of bases not matched to a gene: 3. The germline V gene encodes CDR1 MNHEY and CDR2 SVGAGI. The CDR3 reads CASSSGTSDTDTQYF. CDR3 bases: TGTGCCAGCAGTTCGGGGACTAGCGACACAGATACGCAGTATTTT.

The chain is built from TRBV28 and TRBJ2-7, with 12 positions matching TRBD1. With V trimmed by 1 base and J by 4 bases, 8 bases remained unmatched. This CDR3 has 17 residues. The V gene's germline CDR1 is MDHEN and CDR2 SYDVKM. CDR3 region: CASSLYPRDRGLYEQYF. The CDR3, as DNA: TGTGCCAGCAGTTTATACCCACGGGACAGGGGGCTATACGAGCAGTACTTC.

This clone was seen a few times. V and J are TRBV27 and TRBJ2-3; 7 bases line up with TRBD1. The CDR3 extends over 17 amino acids. Germline CDR1 and CDR2: MNHEY and SMNVEV (reference sequence). Germline trimming cut 2 bases from V and 10 bases from J; bases unmatched to any gene: 18. In DNA form, the CDR3 reads TGTGCCAGCAGTTTACTCTCGAAGGGGGCTTCCCGATGGGCGCAGTATTTT. Protein sequence: CASSLLSKGASRWAQYF.